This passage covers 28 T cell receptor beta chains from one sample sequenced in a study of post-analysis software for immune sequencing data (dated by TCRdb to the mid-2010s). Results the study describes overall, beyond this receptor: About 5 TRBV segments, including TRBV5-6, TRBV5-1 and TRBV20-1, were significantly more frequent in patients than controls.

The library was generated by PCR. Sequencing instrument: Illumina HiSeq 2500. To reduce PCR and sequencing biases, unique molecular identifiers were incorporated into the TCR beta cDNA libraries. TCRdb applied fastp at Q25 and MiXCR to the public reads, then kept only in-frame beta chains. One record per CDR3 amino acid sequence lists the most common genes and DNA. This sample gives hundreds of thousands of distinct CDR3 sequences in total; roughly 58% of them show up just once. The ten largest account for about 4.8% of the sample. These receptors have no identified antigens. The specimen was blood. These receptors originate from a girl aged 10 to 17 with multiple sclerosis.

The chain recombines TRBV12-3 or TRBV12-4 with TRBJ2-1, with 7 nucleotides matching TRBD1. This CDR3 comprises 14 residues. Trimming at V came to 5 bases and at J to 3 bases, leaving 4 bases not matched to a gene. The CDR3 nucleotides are TGTGCCAGCAGTACGGGACAGATCTACAATGAGCAGTTCTTC. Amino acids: CASSTGQIYNEQFF.

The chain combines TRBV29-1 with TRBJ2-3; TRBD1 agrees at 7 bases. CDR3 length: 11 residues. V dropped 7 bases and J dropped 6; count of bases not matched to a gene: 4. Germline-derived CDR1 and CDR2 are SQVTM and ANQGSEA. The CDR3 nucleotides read TGCAGCGGGCTGACAGGGGATACGCAGTATTTT. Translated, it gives CSGLTGDTQYF.

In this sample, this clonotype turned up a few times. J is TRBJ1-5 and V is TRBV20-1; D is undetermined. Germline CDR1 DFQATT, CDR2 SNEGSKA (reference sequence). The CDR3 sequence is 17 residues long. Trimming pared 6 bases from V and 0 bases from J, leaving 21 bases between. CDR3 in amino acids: CSAGTGGPGGSNQPQHF. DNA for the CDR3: TGCAGTGCCGGCACTGGTGGGCCGGGCGGTAGCAATCAGCCCCAGCATTTT.

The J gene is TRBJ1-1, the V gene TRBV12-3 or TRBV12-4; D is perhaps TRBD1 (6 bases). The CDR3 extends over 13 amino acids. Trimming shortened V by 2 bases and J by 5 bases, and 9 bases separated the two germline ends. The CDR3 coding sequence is TGTGCCAGCAGTTTAATACAGGGTACTGAAGCTTTCTTT. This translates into CASSLIQGTEAFF.

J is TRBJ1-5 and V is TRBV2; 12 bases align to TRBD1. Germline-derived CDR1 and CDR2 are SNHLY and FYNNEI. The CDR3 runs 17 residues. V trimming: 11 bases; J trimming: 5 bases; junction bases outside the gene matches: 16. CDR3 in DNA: TGTGCCGTCAAAGGGACAGGGGGCGATCAATACTATCAGCCCCAGCATTTT. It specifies CAVKGTGGDQYYQPQHF.

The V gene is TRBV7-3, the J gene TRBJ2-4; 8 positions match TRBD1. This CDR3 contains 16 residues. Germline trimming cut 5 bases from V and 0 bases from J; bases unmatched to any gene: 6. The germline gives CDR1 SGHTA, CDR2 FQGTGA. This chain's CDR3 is CASSRVRGLAKNIQYF. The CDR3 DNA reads TGTGCCAGCAGCCGAGTCAGGGGGCTAGCCAAAAACATTCAGTACTTC. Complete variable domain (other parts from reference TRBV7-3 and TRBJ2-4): GAGVSQTPSNKVTEKGKYVELRCDPISGHTALYWYRQSLGQGPEFLIYFQGTGAADDSGLPNDRFFAVRPEGSVSTLKIQRTERGDSAVYLCASSRVRGLAKNIQYFGAGTRLSVL.

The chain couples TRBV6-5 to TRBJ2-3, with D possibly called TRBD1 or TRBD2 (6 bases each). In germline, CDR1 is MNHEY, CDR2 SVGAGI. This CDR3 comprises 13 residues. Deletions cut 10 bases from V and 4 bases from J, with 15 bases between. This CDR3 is CATRGGKSDTQYF. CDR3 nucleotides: TGTGCCACCAGGGGCGGGAAGTCAGATACGCAGTATTTT.

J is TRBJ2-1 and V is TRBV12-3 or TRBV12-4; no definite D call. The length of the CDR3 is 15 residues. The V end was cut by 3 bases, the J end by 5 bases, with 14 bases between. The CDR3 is CASSLLNSRDNEQFF. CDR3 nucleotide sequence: TGTGCCAGCAGTTTGCTGAACTCTCGGGACAATGAGCAGTTCTTC.

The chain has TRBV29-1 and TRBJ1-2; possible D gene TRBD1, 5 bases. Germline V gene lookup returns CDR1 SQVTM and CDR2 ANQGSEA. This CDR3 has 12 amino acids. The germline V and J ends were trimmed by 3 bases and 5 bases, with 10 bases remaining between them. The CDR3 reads CSVDGGGYGYTF. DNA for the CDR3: TGCAGCGTTGATGGGGGGGGATATGGCTACACCTTC.

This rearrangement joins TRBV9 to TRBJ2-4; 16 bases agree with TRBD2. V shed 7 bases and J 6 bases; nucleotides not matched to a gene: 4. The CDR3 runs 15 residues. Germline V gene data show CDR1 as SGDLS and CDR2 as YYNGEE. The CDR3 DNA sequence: TGTGCCAGCCCGGGACTAGCGGGGGGGGTAAACATTCAGTACTTC. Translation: CASPGLAGGVNIQYF.

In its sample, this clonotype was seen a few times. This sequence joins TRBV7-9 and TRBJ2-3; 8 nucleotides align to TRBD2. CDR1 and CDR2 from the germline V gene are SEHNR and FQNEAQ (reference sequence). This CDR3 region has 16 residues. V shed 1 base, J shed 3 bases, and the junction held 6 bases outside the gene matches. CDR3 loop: CASSLGTSRRTDTQYF. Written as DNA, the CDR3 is TGTGCCAGCAGCTTAGGGACTAGCAGACGGACAGATACGCAGTATTTT.

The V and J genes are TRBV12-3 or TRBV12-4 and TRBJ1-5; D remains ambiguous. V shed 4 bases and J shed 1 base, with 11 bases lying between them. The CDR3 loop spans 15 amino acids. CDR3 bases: TGTGCCAGCAGTTCCCGTGAGATGAGCAATCAGCCCCAGCATTTT. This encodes CASSSREMSNQPQHF.

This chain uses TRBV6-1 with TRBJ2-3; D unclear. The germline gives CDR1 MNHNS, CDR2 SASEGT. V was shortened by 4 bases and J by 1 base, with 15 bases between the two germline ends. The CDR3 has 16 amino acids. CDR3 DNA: TGTGCCAGCAGTGGAACTCCAGACCCCGGCACAGATACGCAGTATTTT. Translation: CASSGTPDPGTDTQYF.

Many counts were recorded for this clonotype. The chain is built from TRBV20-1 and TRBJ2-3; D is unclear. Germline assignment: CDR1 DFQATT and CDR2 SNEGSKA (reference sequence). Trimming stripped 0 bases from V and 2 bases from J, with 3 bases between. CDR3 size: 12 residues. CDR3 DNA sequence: TGCAGTGCTAGAGATCTCACAGATACGCAGTATTTT. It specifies CSARDLTDTQYF.

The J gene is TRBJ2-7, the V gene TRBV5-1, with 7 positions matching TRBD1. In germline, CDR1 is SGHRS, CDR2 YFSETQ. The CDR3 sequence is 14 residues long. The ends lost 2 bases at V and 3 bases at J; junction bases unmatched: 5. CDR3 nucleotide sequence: TGCGCCAGCAGCTTAGGGGACAGTATCTACGAGCAGTACTTC. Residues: CASSLGDSIYEQYF.

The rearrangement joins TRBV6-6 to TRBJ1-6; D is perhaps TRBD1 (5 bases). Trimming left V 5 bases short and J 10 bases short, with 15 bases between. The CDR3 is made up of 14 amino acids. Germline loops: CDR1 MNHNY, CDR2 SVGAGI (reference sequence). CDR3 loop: CASSLRDAWSPLHF. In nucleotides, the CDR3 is TGTGCCAGCAGTCTCCGGGACGCTTGGTCACCCCTCCACTTT.

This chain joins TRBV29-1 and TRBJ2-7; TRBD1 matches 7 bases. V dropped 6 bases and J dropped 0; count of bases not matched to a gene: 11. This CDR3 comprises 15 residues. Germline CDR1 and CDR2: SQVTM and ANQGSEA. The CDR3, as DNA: TGCAGCGTATCAGCATACCGGGACAGCTCCTACGAGCAGTACTTC. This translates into CSVSAYRDSSYEQYF.

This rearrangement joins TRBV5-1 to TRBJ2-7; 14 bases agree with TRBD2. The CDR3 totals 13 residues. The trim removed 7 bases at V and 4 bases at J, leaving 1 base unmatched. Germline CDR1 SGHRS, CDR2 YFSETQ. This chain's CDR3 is CASRTSGRYEQYF. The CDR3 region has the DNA TGCGCCAGCCGGACTAGCGGGAGGTACGAGCAGTACTTC.

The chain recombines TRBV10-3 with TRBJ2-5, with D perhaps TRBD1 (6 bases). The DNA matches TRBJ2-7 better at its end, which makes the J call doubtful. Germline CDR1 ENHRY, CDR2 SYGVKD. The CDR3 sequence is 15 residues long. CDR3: CAISGEQGYAYEQYF. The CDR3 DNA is TGTGCCATCAGTGGAGAACAGGGTTACGCCTACGAGCAGTACTTC.

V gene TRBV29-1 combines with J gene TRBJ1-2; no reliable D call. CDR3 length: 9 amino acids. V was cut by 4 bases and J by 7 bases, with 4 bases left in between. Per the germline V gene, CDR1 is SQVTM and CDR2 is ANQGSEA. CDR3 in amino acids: CSVVPGYTF. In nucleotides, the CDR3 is TGCAGCGTTGTTCCTGGCTACACCTTC.

This chain's CDR3 is CSVEGAGRETQYF. In nucleotides, the CDR3 is TGCAGCGTTGAAGGTGCAGGGCGGGAGACCCAGTACTTC. The V and J genes are TRBV29-1 and TRBJ2-7, with D perhaps TRBD1 (5 bases). The tail of the sequence fits TRBJ2-5 better, so the J call may be wrong. Looked up from germline, CDR1 is SQVTM and CDR2 is ANQGSEA. The CDR3 is 13 residues long.

CDR3 DNA: TGTGCCAGCAGGAGGACTAGCATTAGCTCCTACGAGCAGTACTTC. Translating it yields CASRRTSISSYEQYF. This rearrangement joins TRBV6-2 or TRBV6-3 to TRBJ2-7; 8 positions match TRBD2. Germline CDR1 MNHEY, CDR2 SVGEGT. This CDR3 has 15 amino acids. V was pared by 6 bases and J by 0 bases, with 7 bases of the junction left unmatched.

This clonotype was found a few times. The CDR3: CASSFGQSSENEQFF. CDR3 in DNA: TGTGCCAGCAGCTTCGGACAATCTTCGGAAAATGAGCAGTTCTTC. The rearrangement uses TRBV7-9 and TRBJ2-1, with D possibly TRBD1 on 5 matching bases. Germline CDR1 is SEHNR and CDR2 is FQNEAQ (reference sequence). V lost 3 bases and J lost 7, with 16 bases in between. CDR3 size: 15 residues.

The CDR3 spells CASSREGFEQYF. The CDR3 DNA sequence: TGCGCCAGCAGCCGAGAGGGATTCGAGCAGTACTTC. J is TRBJ2-4 and V is TRBV5-1, with D possibly matching TRBD2 (5 bases). Near its end, the DNA agrees better with TRBJ2-7, so the J call may be wrong. Germline CDR1 SGHRS, CDR2 YFSETQ. The CDR3 length is 12 residues.

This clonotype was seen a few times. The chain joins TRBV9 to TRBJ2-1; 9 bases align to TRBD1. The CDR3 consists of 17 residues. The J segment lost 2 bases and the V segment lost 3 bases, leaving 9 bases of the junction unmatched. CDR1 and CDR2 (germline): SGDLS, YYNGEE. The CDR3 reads CASSARNGDRAYNEQFF. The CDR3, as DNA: TGTGCCAGCAGCGCCCGCAATGGGGACAGGGCCTACAATGAGCAGTTCTTC.

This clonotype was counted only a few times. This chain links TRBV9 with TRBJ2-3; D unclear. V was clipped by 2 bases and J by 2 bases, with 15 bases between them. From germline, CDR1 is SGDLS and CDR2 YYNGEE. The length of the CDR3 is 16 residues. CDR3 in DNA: TGTGCCAGCAGCGTGGGTCTGATAAGACTCACAGATACGCAGTATTTT. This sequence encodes CASSVGLIRLTDTQYF. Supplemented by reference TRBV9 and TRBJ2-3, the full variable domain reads DSGVTQTPKHLITATGQRVTLRCSPRSGDLSVYWYQQSLDQGLQFLIQYYNGEERAKGNILERFSAQQFPDLHSELNLSSLELGDSALYFCASSVGLIRLTDTQYFGPGTRLTVL.

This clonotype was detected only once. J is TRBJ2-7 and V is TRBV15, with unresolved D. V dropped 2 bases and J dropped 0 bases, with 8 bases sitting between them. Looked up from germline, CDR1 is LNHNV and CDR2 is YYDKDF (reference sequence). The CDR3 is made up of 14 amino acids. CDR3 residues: CATSRNGSSYEQYF. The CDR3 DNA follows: TGTGCCACCAGCAGAAATGGTTCCTCCTACGAGCAGTACTTC.

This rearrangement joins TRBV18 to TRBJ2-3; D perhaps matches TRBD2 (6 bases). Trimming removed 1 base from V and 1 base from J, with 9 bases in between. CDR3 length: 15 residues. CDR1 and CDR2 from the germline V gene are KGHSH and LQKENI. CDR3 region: CASSPQASGTDTQYF. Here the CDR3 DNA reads TGTGCCAGCTCACCACAGGCTAGCGGCACAGATACGCAGTATTTT.